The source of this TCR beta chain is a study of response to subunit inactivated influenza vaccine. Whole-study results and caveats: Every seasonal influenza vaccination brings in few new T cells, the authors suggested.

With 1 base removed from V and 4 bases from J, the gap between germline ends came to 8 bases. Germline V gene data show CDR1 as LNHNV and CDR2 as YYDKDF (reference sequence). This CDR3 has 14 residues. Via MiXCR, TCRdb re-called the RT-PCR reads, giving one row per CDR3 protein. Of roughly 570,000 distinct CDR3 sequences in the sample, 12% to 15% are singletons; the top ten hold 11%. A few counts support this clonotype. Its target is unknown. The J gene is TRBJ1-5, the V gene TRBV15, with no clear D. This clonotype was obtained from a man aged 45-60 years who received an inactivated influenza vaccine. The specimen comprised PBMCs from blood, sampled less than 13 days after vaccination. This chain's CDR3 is CATSRANGNQPQHF. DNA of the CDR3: TGTGCCACCAGCAGAGCAAACGGAAATCAGCCCCAGCATTTT.